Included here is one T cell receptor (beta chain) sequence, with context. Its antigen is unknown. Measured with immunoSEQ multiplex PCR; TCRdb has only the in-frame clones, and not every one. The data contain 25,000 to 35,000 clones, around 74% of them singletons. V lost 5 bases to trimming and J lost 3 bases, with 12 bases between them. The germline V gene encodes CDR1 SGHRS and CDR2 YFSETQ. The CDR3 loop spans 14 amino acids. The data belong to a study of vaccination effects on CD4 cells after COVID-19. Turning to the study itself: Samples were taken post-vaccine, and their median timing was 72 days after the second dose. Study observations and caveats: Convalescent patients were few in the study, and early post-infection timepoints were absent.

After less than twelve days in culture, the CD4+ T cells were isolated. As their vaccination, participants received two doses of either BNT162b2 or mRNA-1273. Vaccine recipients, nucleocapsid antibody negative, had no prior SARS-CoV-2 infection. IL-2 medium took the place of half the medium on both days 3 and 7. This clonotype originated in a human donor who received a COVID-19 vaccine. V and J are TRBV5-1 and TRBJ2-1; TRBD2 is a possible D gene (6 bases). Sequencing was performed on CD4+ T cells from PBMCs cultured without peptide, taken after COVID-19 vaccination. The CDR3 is CASSPGDNYNEQFF. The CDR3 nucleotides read TGCGCCAGCAGTCCGGGAGACAACTACAATGAGCAGTTCTTC.